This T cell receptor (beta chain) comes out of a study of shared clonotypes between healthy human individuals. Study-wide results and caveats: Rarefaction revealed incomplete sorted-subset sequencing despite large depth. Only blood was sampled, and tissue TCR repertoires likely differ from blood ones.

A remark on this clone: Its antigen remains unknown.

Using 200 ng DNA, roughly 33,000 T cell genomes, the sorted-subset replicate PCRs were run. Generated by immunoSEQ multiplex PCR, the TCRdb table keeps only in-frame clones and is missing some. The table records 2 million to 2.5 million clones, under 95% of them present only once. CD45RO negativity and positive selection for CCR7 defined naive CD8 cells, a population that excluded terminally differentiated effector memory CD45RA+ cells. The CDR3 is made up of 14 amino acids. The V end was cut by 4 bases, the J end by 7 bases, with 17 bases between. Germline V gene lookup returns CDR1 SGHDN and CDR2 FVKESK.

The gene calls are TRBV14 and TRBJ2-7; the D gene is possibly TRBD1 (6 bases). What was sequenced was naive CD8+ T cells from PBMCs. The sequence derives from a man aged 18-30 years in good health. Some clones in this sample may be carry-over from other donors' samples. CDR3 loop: CASSLGGRALEQYF. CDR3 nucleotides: TGTGCCAGCAGCCTTGGGGGCAGGGCCCTGGAGCAGTACTTC.